The sequence of this T cell receptor beta chain was determined in a study of cytomegalovirus exposure and HLA in healthy donors. Primers included in the PCR were 60 Vbeta and 13 Jbeta primers. TCRdb's copy holds only in-frame clones and misses some; the assay was immunoSEQ multiplex PCR. In the table there are 80,000 to 100,000 clones, about 82% of which are singletons. Details on this clone: What it recognizes is unknown.

Study observations and caveats: Another analysis was done later, and it associated approximately 18,000 TCR beta sequences with HLA alleles at 0.05 false discovery rate. It was taken for granted in presence/absence analyses that sequencing depth across donors was roughly uniform. In a later analysis, a genetic analysis reported fewer productive-TCR N-insertions in an Asian-associated ancestry cluster than the cohort average.

The clonotype was recovered from a man aged 25 to 40 in good health and CMV-seronegative. What was sequenced was PBMCs.

CDR3 bases: TGTGCCAGCAGCTCGCACGCGGGACAGACGGAGCCCCAGCATTTT. Its protein is CASSSHAGQTEPQHF. The V call is TRBV28, the J call TRBJ1-5; 7 bases are shared with TRBD1. There are 15 residues in the CDR3. Looked up from germline, CDR1 is MDHEN and CDR2 is SYDVKM. The V gene end was trimmed by 6 bases and the J gene end by 8 bases; junction bases not matched to a gene: 13.